Listed below are T cell receptor beta chains from one sample, sequenced in a study of blood T cell repertoires in COVID-19. Method: immunoSEQ multiplex PCR; TCRdb's copy keeps in-frame clones and lacks some. This sample has 290,000 or so clones, with approximately 89% found just once. The sample comprised peripheral blood. These receptors were taken from a woman in her twenties or thirties with COVID-19, enrolled during active disease. Both conserved end residues are part of each CDR3. A D gene is named only where the DNA matches it firmly. Where a row states a size, it is once, few, many or the class of an expanded clone; other rows omit it.

cdr3_length: 12; clone_size: once; v_call: TRBV28; j_call: TRBJ2-7; d_call: .; cdr3_nt: TGTGCCAGCAGGACAGGTTCCTACGAGCAGTACTTC; cdr3_aa: CASRTGSYEQYF
cdr3_length: 14; clone_size: few; v_call: TRBV7-8; j_call: TRBJ2-7; d_call: .; cdr3_nt: TGTGCCAGCAGCAGGAGGAGTCGGAGTTACGAGCAGTACTTC; cdr3_aa: CASSRRSRSYEQYF
cdr3_length: 12; clone_size: once; v_call: TRBV6-5; j_call: TRBJ2-7; d_call: .; cdr3_nt: TGTGCCAGCAGTTATTGGGGAGGCGAGCAGTACTTC; cdr3_aa: CASSYWGGEQYF
cdr3_length: 15; clone_size: .; v_call: TRBV6-5; j_call: TRBJ2-2; d_call: TRBD1; cdr3_nt: TGTGCCACCCTTTATGGACAGGGGGCGGCCGGGGAGCTGTTTTTT; cdr3_aa: CATLYGQGAAGELFF
cdr3_length: 15; clone_size: .; v_call: TRBV6-5; j_call: TRBJ1-2; d_call: .; cdr3_nt: TGTGCCAGCAGTCCTTTTAGGGGCAGGGACTATGGCTACACCTTC; cdr3_aa: CASSPFRGRDYGYTF
cdr3_length: 13; clone_size: few; v_call: TRBV19; j_call: TRBJ2-5; d_call: .; cdr3_nt: TGTGCCAGTAGTGCCATCAGGGGCGAGACCCAGTACTTC; cdr3_aa: CASSAIRGETQYF
cdr3_length: 15; clone_size: .; v_call: TRBV5-1; j_call: TRBJ1-1; d_call: .; cdr3_nt: TGCGCCAGCAGCCGTCCAACTCAGGAGAACACTGAAGCTTTCTTT; cdr3_aa: CASSRPTQENTEAFF
cdr3_length: 15; clone_size: .; v_call: TRBV7-8; j_call: TRBJ1-3; d_call: .; cdr3_nt: TGTGCCAGCAGCTTAGGCCCGGGCTCTGGAAACACCATATATTTT; cdr3_aa: CASSLGPGSGNTIYF
cdr3_length: 20; clone_size: .; v_call: TRBV15; j_call: TRBJ2-1; d_call: .; cdr3_nt: TGTGCCACCAGCAGAGATGACCCCGGGCCTAGCGTCAGCTCCTACAATGAGCAGTTCTTC; cdr3_aa: CATSRDDPGPSVSSYNEQFF
cdr3_length: 12; clone_size: .; v_call: TRBV28; j_call: TRBJ2-3; d_call: .; cdr3_nt: TGTGCCAGCAGTTTACCTAACGATACGCAGTATTTT; cdr3_aa: CASSLPNDTQYF
cdr3_length: 14; clone_size: once; v_call: TRBV5-4; j_call: TRBJ2-4; d_call: TRBD2; cdr3_nt: TGTGCCAGCAGCTTTGCGGGAGGGCCAAACATTCAGTACTTC; cdr3_aa: CASSFAGGPNIQYF
cdr3_length: 19; clone_size: .; v_call: TRBV30; j_call: TRBJ1-1; d_call: TRBD1; cdr3_nt: TGTGCCTGGAGTGTACTACCGAGTGGGACAGGGGGCCGGAGCACTGAAGCTTTCTTT; cdr3_aa: CAWSVLPSGTGGRSTEAFF
cdr3_length: 17; clone_size: .; v_call: TRBV5-1; j_call: TRBJ2-3; d_call: .; cdr3_nt: TGCGCCAGCAGCTTGTCCCCGACGATCACCGGGGCAGATACGCAGTATTTT; cdr3_aa: CASSLSPTITGADTQYF
cdr3_length: 14; clone_size: once; v_call: TRBV10-3; j_call: TRBJ1-4; d_call: .; cdr3_nt: TGTGCCACCCAACGGGGGATCGATAAAGAAAAACTGTTTTTT; cdr3_aa: CATQRGIDKEKLFF
cdr3_length: 15; clone_size: .; v_call: TRBV2; j_call: TRBJ2-2; d_call: TRBD2; cdr3_nt: TGTGCCAGCAGTGAAGAGGCGGGAGGGGGCGGGGAGCTGTTTTTT; cdr3_aa: CASSEEAGGGGELFF
cdr3_length: 14; clone_size: few; v_call: TRBV3-1/TRBV3-2; j_call: TRBJ1-6; d_call: TRBD1; cdr3_nt: TGTGCCAGCACCCAGGGACAGGGAAATTCACCCCTCCACTTT; cdr3_aa: CASTQGQGNSPLHF
cdr3_length: 12; clone_size: .; v_call: TRBV19; j_call: TRBJ1-5; d_call: TRBD1; cdr3_nt: TGTGCCAGTAGTGACAGGGTACAGCCCCAGCATTTT; cdr3_aa: CASSDRVQPQHF
cdr3_length: 18; clone_size: .; v_call: TRBV28; j_call: TRBJ1-5; d_call: TRBD1; cdr3_nt: TGTGCCAGCGGTTTGTTGGGACAGGGGGCGAATAGCAATCAGCCCCAGCATTTT; cdr3_aa: CASGLLGQGANSNQPQHF
cdr3_length: 15; clone_size: .; v_call: TRBV10-1; j_call: TRBJ1-1; d_call: TRBD1; cdr3_nt: TGCGCCAGCAGCGCTGACCAGGGGGGTGCAGGTGAAGCTTTCTTT; cdr3_aa: CASSADQGGAGEAFF
cdr3_length: 15; clone_size: .; v_call: TRBV5-4; j_call: TRBJ2-1; d_call: TRBD2; cdr3_nt: TGTGCCAGCAGCTTCACTAGCGGATCCTACAATGAGCAGTTCTTC; cdr3_aa: CASSFTSGSYNEQFF
cdr3_length: 15; clone_size: .; v_call: TRBV3-1/TRBV3-2; j_call: TRBJ2-7; d_call: .; cdr3_nt: TGTGCCAGCAGCCAAGTGAGGCAGACGTACTACGAGCAGTACTTC; cdr3_aa: CASSQVRQTYYEQYF
cdr3_length: 16; clone_size: .; v_call: TRBV3-1/TRBV3-2; j_call: TRBJ2-1; d_call: TRBD2; cdr3_nt: TGTGCCAGCACCCAACTAGCGGGGAGCTCCTACAATGAGCAGTTCTTC; cdr3_aa: CASTQLAGSSYNEQFF
cdr3_length: 13; clone_size: .; v_call: TRBV6-4; j_call: TRBJ2-1; d_call: TRBD1; cdr3_nt: TGTGCCAGCAGTGTTTCCCAGGGGGATGAGCAGTTCTTC; cdr3_aa: CASSVSQGDEQFF
cdr3_length: 15; clone_size: .; v_call: TRBV4-1; j_call: TRBJ2-7; d_call: TRBD1; cdr3_nt: TGCGCCAGCAGCGTCCAGACAGGGGCCTCCTACGAGCAGTACTTC; cdr3_aa: CASSVQTGASYEQYF
cdr3_length: 17; clone_size: .; v_call: TRBV5-8; j_call: TRBJ1-2; d_call: TRBD1; cdr3_nt: TGTGCCAGCAGCTTTTGGACAGGGGGCGAATCCAACTATGGCTACACCTTC; cdr3_aa: CASSFWTGGESNYGYTF
cdr3_length: 13; clone_size: .; v_call: TRBV18; j_call: TRBJ1-2; d_call: .; cdr3_nt: TGTGCCAGCTCACCCGGACCGGAGACGAGGGACACCTTC; cdr3_aa: CASSPGPETRDTF
cdr3_length: 14; clone_size: .; v_call: TRBV18; j_call: TRBJ2-7; d_call: .; cdr3_nt: TGTGCCAGCTCACTGGGGCCAGGGAACTACGAGCAGTACTTC; cdr3_aa: CASSLGPGNYEQYF